This is a list of T cell receptor beta chains from one sample in a study of T cell responses to AZD1222 COVID-19 vaccine. Repertoires were generated with immunoSEQ multiplex PCR, while TCRdb's copy carries only in-frame clones and drops some. The profile shows about 140,000 clones, just over 90% of them singletons. Sequenced material: peripheral blood, taken 28 days after the second AZD1222 dose. The receptors stem from an adult who received the AZD1222 COVID-19 vaccine. CDR3s include the opening cysteine and the closing phenylalanine or tryptophan. A D gene is named only where the DNA matches it firmly. Rows may omit the clone size; those that give it use once, few, many or a size class.

abundance | j_gene | d_gene | v_gene | CDR3nt | CDR3aa
. | TRBJ2-7 | TRBD2 | TRBV7-6 | TGTGCCAGCAGCTTAGACACTAGCGGGTACGAGCAGTACTTC | CASSLDTSGYEQYF
. | TRBJ2-7 | TRBD2 | TRBV19 | TGTGCCAGTAGCTTGGCGGGAGTCTCCTACGAGCAGTACTTC | CASSLAGVSYEQYF
once | TRBJ1-2 | . | TRBV6-2/TRBV6-3 | TGTGCCAGCAGTTACCGGGCAGGAAGCTATGGCTACACCTTC | CASSYRAGSYGYTF
. | TRBJ1-6 | . | TRBV5-5 | TGTGCCAGCAGCTCCGGGGGGGGGACTAATTCACCCCTCCACTTT | CASSSGGGTNSPLHF
. | TRBJ2-1 | . | TRBV7-9 | TGTGCCAGCAGCTCCTCGGACTTATACAATGAGCAGTTCTTC | CASSSSDLYNEQFF
. | TRBJ1-3 | . | TRBV2 | TGTGCCACCGGGGGAATCGGAAACACCATATATTTT | CATGGIGNTIYF
. | TRBJ2-5 | . | TRBV7-9 | TGTGCCAGCAGCTTAGTCGGGGGAACCCAAGAGACCCAGTACTTC | CASSLVGGTQETQYF
. | TRBJ1-2 | TRBD1 | TRBV29-1 | TGCAGCGTCGCCGGGACAGGGGGCCAGGTTAACTATGGCTACACCTTC | CSVAGTGGQVNYGYTF
. | TRBJ1-3 | . | TRBV9 | TGTGCCAGCAGCCCAGTGGGGAACTCTGGAAACACCATATATTTT | CASSPVGNSGNTIYF
. | TRBJ2-7 | TRBD1 | TRBV11-2 | TGTGCCAGCAGCCCTGGACAGGCTACCACCTACGAGCAGTACTTC | CASSPGQATTYEQYF
. | TRBJ1-1 | . | TRBV12-3/TRBV12-4 | TGTGCCAGCAGGCGCAGTTACCGGGCTTTCTTT | CASRRSYRAFF
. | TRBJ1-2 | . | TRBV4-1 | TGCGCCAGCAGCCGGCTTAACGGGGGATCTGGCTACACCTTC | CASSRLNGGSGYTF
. | TRBJ2-1 | . | TRBV27 | TGTGCCAGCAGTTTTTCTGATTATAGTGAGCAGTTCTTC | CASSFSDYSEQFF
. | TRBJ1-5 | . | TRBV5-1 | TGCGCCAGCAGCTTGGACGGCGGGAGCAATCAGCCCCAGCATTTT | CASSLDGGSNQPQHF
once | TRBJ1-6 | . | TRBV2 | TGTGCCAGCACCCAAAGGGAGGGAAACTACTTCAATTCACCCCTCCACTTT | CASTQREGNYFNSPLHF
. | TRBJ1-6 | TRBD1 | TRBV6-5 | TGTGCCAGCAGCCGGGACAGCCATAATTCACCCCTCCACTTT | CASSRDSHNSPLHF
. | TRBJ1-2 | . | TRBV15 | TGTGCCACCAGCCCGGACAAAGGGGTGTACTACACCTTC | CATSPDKGVYYTF
. | TRBJ1-1 | TRBD1 | TRBV11-3 | TGTGCCAGCAGCTTGGGGGACAGGGACGCTTTCTTT | CASSLGDRDAFF
. | TRBJ2-1 | TRBD2 | TRBV3-1/TRBV3-2 | TGTGCCAGCAGCCGACGGAGCGGGAGCTCCTACAATGAGCAGTTCTTC | CASSRRSGSSYNEQFF
. | TRBJ2-6 | . | TRBV7-3 | TGTGCCAGCAGCTTCTCACAGGGCGGCGGGGCCAACGTCCTGACTTTC | CASSFSQGGGANVLTF
once | TRBJ1-1 | TRBD1 | TRBV9 | TGTGCCAGCAGCCCCCAGACAGGGTGGGACACTGAAGCTTTCTTT | CASSPQTGWDTEAFF
. | TRBJ2-3 | . | TRBV5-1 | TGCGCCAGCGAGGGGGCGGGAAGCACAGATACGCAGTATTTT | CASEGAGSTDTQYF
. | TRBJ1-3 | TRBD1 | TRBV23-1 | TGCGCCAGCAGTCAATCTCGGGACAGGGACTCTGGAAACACCATATATTTT | CASSQSRDRDSGNTIYF
. | TRBJ2-7 | TRBD2 | TRBV2 | TGTGCCAGCACCCGGGAGGCGGCGGGGTACGAGCAGTACTTC | CASTREAAGYEQYF
many | TRBJ2-7 | . | TRBV3-1/TRBV3-2 | TGTGCCAGCAGCCAAGGTGGGTTCAGGGCCGACGAGCAGTACTTC | CASSQGGFRADEQYF
. | TRBJ1-5 | . | TRBV5-5 | TGTGCCAGCAGCTTGGATTTAGGATTTAGCAATCAGCCCCAGCATTTT | CASSLDLGFSNQPQHF
. | TRBJ1-2 | TRBD1 | TRBV6-5 | TGTGCCAGCAGTTACAACGGACAGGGGGCGTCTGGCTACACCTTC | CASSYNGQGASGYTF
once | TRBJ2-5 | TRBD2 | TRBV6-2/TRBV6-3 | TGTGCCAGCAGTGTCCCGGGACTAGTGTTGGAGACCCAGTACTTC | CASSVPGLVLETQYF